The 5 T cell receptor beta chains reported below all come from one sample, sequenced in a study of T cell changes during pregnancy in multiple sclerosis. Libraries were prepared by immunoSEQ multiplex PCR; TCRdb keeps only in-frame clonotypes and omits some of them. The table shows 15,000 or so clones, with roughly 83% occurring only once. The specimen was CD8+ T cells from peripheral blood mononuclear cells, collected in the third trimester of pregnancy. Receptors were obtained from a female donor in good health, enrolled as a control in a pregnancy study.

The count of this clone is one. The chain uses TRBV30 and TRBJ2-5, with 12 nucleotides matching TRBD2. The CDR3 loop spans 14 amino acids. CDR1 is GTSNPN, CDR2 SVGIG, per germline (reference sequence). V gave up 2 bases and J gave up 4 bases; unmatched junction bases: 2. CDR3 amino acids: CAWSSSGRGETQYF. The CDR3 coding sequence is TGTGCCTGGAGTTCTAGCGGGAGGGGAGAGACCCAGTACTTC.

The chain couples TRBV19 to TRBJ1-5, with a possible D match to TRBD1 (6 bases). This CDR3 spans 14 amino acids. V lost 3 bases and J lost 9, with 15 bases in between. Per the germline V gene, CDR1 is LNHDA and CDR2 is SQIVND (reference sequence). CDR3 loop: CASSMVTGGSPQHF. CDR3 sequence (DNA): TGTGCCAGTAGTATGGTGACAGGAGGTTCGCCCCAGCATTTT.

This chain uses TRBV27 with TRBJ2-5; the match to TRBD2 covers 7 bases. CDR3 length: 16 residues. CDR1 and CDR2 from the germline V gene are MNHEY and SMNVEV (reference sequence). V trimming: 5 bases; J trimming: 3 bases; junction bases outside the gene matches: 12. The CDR3 sequence: CASSLSSGGTKETQYF. CDR3 DNA: TGTGCCAGCAGTCTCTCTAGCGGAGGGACTAAAGAGACCCAGTACTTC.

V and J are TRBV5-6 and TRBJ1-5; 8 nucleotides line up with TRBD1. The CDR3 spans 13 residues. The V and J ends lost 4 bases and 4 bases, in that order; junction bases with no gene match: 1. CDR1 and CDR2 from the germline V gene are SGHDT and YYEEEE. In DNA, the CDR3 is TGTGCCAGCAGCCGACAGGGGAATCAGCCCCAGCATTTT. This gives the protein CASSRQGNQPQHF.

The chain is built from TRBV30 and TRBJ2-3; the D is unclear. The CDR3 has 12 residues. Per germline, CDR1 GTSNPN and CDR2 SVGIG (reference sequence). Trimming left V 4 bases short and J 0 bases short, with 5 bases between. The CDR3 DNA reads TGTGCCTGGACCCATAGCACAGATACGCAGTATTTT. It translates to CAWTHSTDTQYF.